This TCR beta chain emerged from a study of T-cell reconstitution after alpha-beta-depleted transplantation in children. General study findings and limits: Several hundred expanded graft clones reportedly were the source of alpha-beta T cells about two months after transplant.

Many counts were recorded for this clonotype. Its target is not known. Unique molecular identifiers were incorporated into the prepared TCRbeta library. Each CDR3 protein is one row after TCRdb ran MiXCR on the PCR reads. In the table there are about 310,000 distinct CDR3 sequences, around 20% of which are singletons. The source was PBMCs, mostly from graft donor cells, collected 180 days after TCRalphabeta/CD19-depleted stem cell transplant. The TCR sequence derives from a male patient aged 10 to 17 who had a stem cell transplant for acute lymphoblastic leukemia, so the T cells may come from the graft donor.

The CDR3 nucleotides are TGCGCCAGCAGCTTGGCGGACAGGGTTTACGAGCAGTACTTC. Protein: CASSLADRVYEQYF. The chain recombines TRBV5-1 with TRBJ2-7; 8 bases map to TRBD1. V lost 0 bases and J lost 4; bases outside the gene matches: 3. The CDR3 totals 14 residues. Germline V gives CDR1 SGHRS, CDR2 YFSETQ. Full variable domain (remainder filled in from reference TRBV5-1 and TRBJ2-7): KAGVTQTPRYLIKTRGQQVTLSCSPISGHRSVSWYQQTPGQGLQFLFEYFSETQRNKGNFPGRFSGRQFSNSRSEMNVSTLELGDSALYLCASSLADRVYEQYFGPGTRLTVT.